One sample yielded the 23 T cell receptor beta chains listed below, sequenced in a study of early T cells in non-severe SARS-CoV-2 infection. From the 5' RACE reads, TCRdb called clonotypes with MiXCR, one entry per CDR3 protein. The table has about 61,000 distinct CDR3 sequences, approximately 12% seen once; the top ten hold approximately 1.2%. Sequenced material: whole blood, taken at baseline. The origin of the receptors is an adult who was a healthcare worker with PCR-confirmed SARS-CoV-2 infection or an uninfected control (not recorded which). The donor label of this sample is uncertain.

This clonotype was observed many times. The chain has TRBV3-1 and TRBJ1-2, with 8 positions matching TRBD1. J gave up 4 bases and V 1 base, and 17 bases lay outside the gene matches. CDR1 and CDR2 from the germline V gene are LGHDT and YNNKEL (reference sequence). This CDR3 is built from 19 residues. In DNA, the CDR3 is TGTGCCAGCAGCCAAGGGCCTGGGTTAGGACAGGGCTATTTCTATGGCTACACCTTC. Its translation: CASSQGPGLGQGYFYGYTF.

There are many counts of this clonotype. The J gene is TRBJ2-5, the V gene TRBV7-3; possibly TRBD2 for D (6 bases). CDR1 is SGHTA, CDR2 FQGTGA, per germline. Trimming shortened V by 2 bases and J by 4 bases, and 8 bases separated the two germline ends. CDR3 length: 13 residues. The CDR3 coding sequence is TGTGCCAGCAGCTTAGGTAGCGGAGAGACCCAGTACTTC. Amino acids: CASSLGSGETQYF.

The chain's CDR3 is CASSHGTGVTSGANVLTF. CDR3 sequence (DNA): TGCGCCAGCAGCCACGGGACAGGGGTAACCTCTGGGGCCAACGTCCTGACTTTC. The chain is built from TRBV4-1 and TRBJ2-6; 10 positions match TRBD1. Germline V gives CDR1 MGHRA, CDR2 YSYEKL. With 3 bases clipped from V and 0 bases from J, the junction kept 5 bases outside the gene matches. The CDR3 has 18 residues.

This clonotype showed up just a few times. The CDR3 DNA reads TGCAGCGTTGACGGAGTGAAAGGCACTTATACGCAGTATTTT. Translated: CSVDGVKGTYTQYF. V is TRBV29-1 and J is TRBJ2-3; D not resolved. Trimming cost V 3 bases and J 7 bases, with 17 bases left between them. The CDR3 runs 14 residues. CDR1 is SQVTM, CDR2 ANQGSEA, per germline.

The sample holds a few counts of this clonotype. This chain joins TRBV5-1 and TRBJ1-6; TRBD1 agrees at 7 bases. The germline gives CDR1 SGHRS, CDR2 YFSETQ. V shed 4 bases, J shed 10 bases, and the junction held 8 bases outside the gene matches. The CDR3 spans 14 residues. CDR3 in amino acids: CASSVDRAGSPLHF. CDR3 coding DNA: TGCGCCAGCAGCGTCGACAGGGCTGGATCACCCCTCCACTTT. Together with reference TRBV5-1 and TRBJ1-6, the CDR3 gives the full variable domain: KAGVTQTPRYLIKTRGQQVTLSCSPISGHRSVSWYQQTPGQGLQFLFEYFSETQRNKGNFPGRFSGRQFSNSRSEMNVSTLELGDSALYLCASSVDRAGSPLHFGNGTRLTVT.

The genes are TRBV20-1 and TRBJ2-3, with 8 bases fitting TRBD2. The CDR3 contains 15 residues. The germline V gene encodes CDR1 DFQATT and CDR2 SNEGSKA (reference sequence). The J segment lost 3 bases and the V segment lost 4 bases, leaving 9 bases of the junction unmatched. For the CDR3, the DNA is TGCAGTGCTACCGTGGGCAGCGGGGGTACAGATACGCAGTATTTT. This gives the protein CSATVGSGGTDTQYF.

This clonotype has at least ten counts. The rearrangement joins TRBV28 to TRBJ1-1; 10 bases fit TRBD1. The germline V gene encodes CDR1 MDHEN and CDR2 SYDVKM. The CDR3 runs to 16 residues. The V gene end was trimmed by 4 bases and the J gene end by 4 bases; junction bases not matched to a gene: 9. This CDR3 reads CASSSTGQGPVTEAFF. The CDR3 coding sequence is TGTGCCAGCAGTTCTACGGGACAGGGGCCGGTCACTGAAGCTTTCTTT.

This chain joins TRBV4-2 and TRBJ2-5, with 12 bases aligning to TRBD2. This CDR3 contains 20 residues. Germline CDR1 is LGHNA and CDR2 is YNFKEQ. V lost 1 base to trimming and J lost 5 bases; unmatched junction nucleotides: 17. The DNA for the CDR3 is TGTGCCAGCAGCCAAGGGCTTAGACTAGCGGGGGACTACTCAGGGGAGACCCAGTACTTC. Translating it yields CASSQGLRLAGDYSGETQYF.

In its sample, this clonotype was seen many times. The J gene is TRBJ2-1, the V gene TRBV27; 8 nucleotides agree with TRBD1. CDR1 is MNHEY and CDR2 is SMNVEV in the germline V gene (reference sequence). V shed 6 bases and J 10 bases; nucleotides not matched to a gene: 8. The CDR3 has 13 residues. CDR3 coding DNA: TGTGCCAGCAGGCCGGACAGGGCCGGGGAGCAGTTCTTC. It encodes CASRPDRAGEQFF.

This clonotype appeared a few times. This rearrangement joins TRBV14 to TRBJ2-2; D might be TRBD1 or TRBD2, each matching 5 bases. V lost 5 bases, J lost 7 bases, and 17 bases lay in between. This CDR3 is built from 15 residues. Germline assignment: CDR1 SGHDN and CDR2 FVKESK. In DNA form, the CDR3 reads TGTGCCAGCAGCTCATACCGACAGAGGGACGGGGAGCTGTTTTTT. Encoded protein: CASSSYRQRDGELFF. The whole variable domain, remainder taken from reference TRBV14 and TRBJ2-2, is EAGVTQFPSHSVIEKGQTVTLRCDPISGHDNLYWYRRVMGKEIKFLLHFVKESKQDESGMPNNRFLAERTGGTYSTLKVQPAELEDSGVYFCASSSYRQRDGELFFGEGSRLTVL.

A few counts support this clonotype. The chain recombines TRBV3-1 with TRBJ1-5; D gene unclear. Trimming removed 0 bases at V and 6 bases at J, with 6 bases between. The CDR3 is 13 residues long. The germline CDR1 and CDR2 sequences are LGHDT and YNNKEL (reference sequence). The CDR3 spells CASSQDYVQPQHF. The CDR3 bases are TGTGCCAGCAGCCAAGATTACGTTCAGCCCCAGCATTTT.

This chain joins TRBV30 and TRBJ2-2, with D tentatively TRBD1 (6 bases). The CDR3 has 13 amino acids. V shed 5 bases and J shed 5 bases, with 12 bases lying between them. Germline CDR1 GTSNPN, CDR2 SVGIG (reference sequence). This CDR3 is CAWSGTTTGELFF. For the CDR3, the DNA is TGTGCCTGGTCCGGGACAACTACCGGGGAGCTGTTTTTT.

In its sample, this clonotype was seen a few times. This chain links TRBV6-1 with TRBJ1-1, with TRBD1 matching over 7 bases. The V and J ends lost 6 bases and 1 base, in that order; junction bases with no gene match: 5. In germline, CDR1 is MNHNS, CDR2 SASEGT. The CDR3 runs 14 residues. The CDR3: CASRKDRSNTEAFF. CDR3 coding DNA: TGTGCCAGCAGGAAGGACAGGTCGAACACTGAAGCTTTCTTT.

The V call is TRBV10-1, the J call TRBJ1-1; TRBD1 might be the D (5 bases). Germline V gene sequence: CDR1 WNHNN, CDR2 SYGVQD (reference sequence). The CDR3 length is 15 residues. V lost 5 bases and J lost 0, with 13 bases in between. The CDR3 is CASSPGTGLNTEAFF. Written as DNA, the CDR3 is TGCGCCAGCAGTCCCGGGACGGGTTTGAACACTGAAGCTTTCTTT.

The rearrangement links TRBV5-1 to TRBJ1-1; TRBD1 might be the D (5 bases). CDR1 and CDR2 (germline): SGHRS, YFSETQ. The V end was cut by 2 bases, the J end by 1 base, with 15 bases between. This CDR3 is built from 16 residues. The CDR3, as DNA: TGCGCCAGCAGCTTCACCTGGGGGGTGACGAACACTGAAGCTTTCTTT. It specifies CASSFTWGVTNTEAFF. Filled out from reference TRBV5-1 and TRBJ1-1, the complete variable domain reads KAGVTQTPRYLIKTRGQQVTLSCSPISGHRSVSWYQQTPGQGLQFLFEYFSETQRNKGNFPGRFSGRQFSNSRSEMNVSTLELGDSALYLCASSFTWGVTNTEAFFGQGTRLTVV.

The chain carries TRBV3-2 and TRBJ2-3; the D call of TRBD1 is as the table states it, not checked on the DNA. TRBV3-2 is marked as a pseudogene. The CDR3 sequence is 15 residues long. The CDR3 nucleotides are TGTGCCAGCAGCCGAGGACAGGTTGGTGGAGATACGCAGTATTTT. Encoded protein: CASSRGQVGGDTQYF.

This clonotype was detected only a few times. V usage is TRBV7-2 and J usage is TRBJ1-3; D is unresolved. The CDR3 contains 13 residues. V dropped 2 bases and J dropped 5 bases, with 7 bases sitting between them. Germline assignment: CDR1 SGHTA and CDR2 FQGNSA. The CDR3 DNA reads as TGTGCCAGCAGCTTATACGACCGAAACACCATATATTTT. It encodes CASSLYDRNTIYF. Full variable domain (missing parts from reference TRBV7-2 and TRBJ1-3): GAGVSQSPSNKVTEKGKDVELRCDPISGHTALYWYRQSLGQGLEFLIYFQGNSAPDKSGLPSDRFSAERTGGSVSTLTIQRTQQEDSAVYLCASSLYDRNTIYFGEGSWLTVV.

This chain uses TRBV27 with TRBJ2-1; TRBD1 might be the D (5 bases). Per the germline V gene, CDR1 is MNHEY and CDR2 is SMNVEV (reference sequence). This CDR3 has 17 residues. V lost 3 bases and J lost 7, with 22 bases in between. The chain's CDR3 is CASSFGRVPSTVNEQFF. For the CDR3, the DNA is TGTGCCAGCAGTTTCGGCAGGGTTCCCTCCACCGTGAATGAGCAGTTCTTC.

This sequence joins TRBV5-1 and TRBJ1-1; 10 bases line up with TRBD1. This CDR3 spans 15 amino acids. Germline V lookup: CDR1 SGHRS, CDR2 YFSETQ. After removal of 4 bases from V and 1 base from J, the junction contained 4 bases not matched to a gene. The CDR3 here is CASSPRDRGNTEAFF. The CDR3 DNA reads TGCGCCAGCAGCCCCCGGGACAGGGGGAACACTGAAGCTTTCTTT.

This clonotype was seen only a few times. The V gene is TRBV10-2, the J gene TRBJ1-6; weak D call: TRBD1 (5 bases). Germline loops: CDR1 WSHSY, CDR2 SAAADI. The CDR3 spans 15 residues. Trimming removed 5 bases at V and 8 bases at J, with 16 bases between. CDR3 sequence (DNA): TGCGCCAGCAGTTTTGAAGGGGAATTGGATTCACCCCTCCACTTT. This translates into CASSFEGELDSPLHF.

This rearrangement joins TRBV7-9 to TRBJ1-1; the D gene is possibly TRBD1 (5 bases). V was cut by 6 bases and J by 0 bases, with 8 bases left in between. The germline CDR1 and CDR2 sequences are SEHNR and FQNEAQ (reference sequence). This CDR3 has 13 amino acids. This CDR3 reads CASRGRMNTEAFF. In DNA form, the CDR3 reads TGTGCCAGCAGGGGACGGATGAACACTGAAGCTTTCTTT.

This clonotype came up many times. The CDR3 protein is CASSQDPGLSTDTQYF. The CDR3 DNA reads as TGCGCCAGCAGCCAAGATCCTGGGTTAAGCACAGATACGCAGTATTTT. This sequence joins TRBV4-1 and TRBJ2-3; D is uncertain. Germline V CDR1 and CDR2: MGHRA, YSYEKL. V shed 0 bases and J shed 0 bases, with 10 bases lying between them. The CDR3 length is 16 residues.

This clonotype has ten or more counts. The rearrangement joins TRBV5-8 to TRBJ1-1; D possibly corresponds to TRBD1 (5 bases). The CDR3 contains 15 residues. Between the trimmed V and J ends, which lost 0 bases and 0 bases, there was a span of 9 bases. Looked up from germline, CDR1 is SGHTS and CDR2 is YDEGEE. The chain's CDR3 is CASSLAGNLNTEAFF. The DNA for the CDR3 is TGTGCCAGCAGCTTGGCAGGGAACCTGAACACTGAAGCTTTCTTT.